What follows are 25 T cell receptor beta chains derived from one specimen sequenced in a study of tumor-infiltrating lymphocytes in primary liver carcinoma. TCR beta cDNA came from about 450 ng total RNA, primed with a constant-region primer. It was through three nested multiplex PCR rounds of slightly modified ARM-PCR that TCR beta libraries arose. It was with TRBV1-TRBV30 forward primers and a C-beta reverse primer that the first two PCR rounds were run, at around 11 cycles each. Each CDR3 protein is one row after TCRdb ran MiXCR on the multiplex PCR reads. This repertoire shows fewer than 110,000 distinct CDR3 sequences, more than 65% found once; its top ten account for around 12%. Investigators took RNA and DNA out together from approximately 22-30 mg of unsorted bulk tissue. Sequenced material: liver tumor tissue from sampling region 2. Subset in this sample: tumor region T2, inferior pole. Source of these receptors: a woman aged 60-75 years with primary liver carcinoma and hepatitis B virus infection.

Of note for this clonotype: A read error is possible here, since a much larger clone lies one base away. V and J are TRBV6-2 or TRBV6-3 and TRBJ2-1; D gene ambiguous. The CDR3 totals 16 residues. Germline lookup yields CDR1 MNHEY and CDR2 SVGEGT. The CDR3, as DNA: TGTTCCAGCAGTCCTAATCTAGGAACTTCCTACAATGAGCAGTTCTTC. Translating gives CSSSPNLGTSYNEQFF.

This clonotype was seen many times. The gene calls are TRBV10-3 and TRBJ1-5; tentative D call: TRBD1 (6 bases). The germline V gene has CDR1 ENHRY and CDR2 SYGVKD. The CDR3 spans 17 residues. With 3 bases removed from V and 4 bases from J, the gap between germline ends came to 19 bases. CDR3 nucleotides: TGTGCCATCAGTGACCCCAAGGGGGGGATTCAAAATCAGCCCCAGCATTTT. It specifies CAISDPKGGIQNQPQHF.

The rearrangement joins TRBV12-3 or TRBV12-4 to TRBJ2-3; 7 nucleotides match TRBD2. The CDR3 loop spans 15 amino acids. The trim removed 10 bases at V and 2 bases at J, leaving 12 bases unmatched. Here the CDR3 DNA reads TGTGCCACCAATTCTGGGGGACTAACCACAGATACGCAGTATTTT. This gives the protein CATNSGGLTTDTQYF.

A few counts support this clonotype. The V gene is TRBV11-2, the J gene TRBJ1-1; D may be TRBD1 (6 bases). Germline CDR1 SGHAT, CDR2 FQNNGV. The CDR3 is made up of 11 amino acids. The CDR3 protein is CVNRDWGEAFF. CDR3 DNA: TGTGTCAACAGGGATTGGGGTGAAGCTTTCTTT.

With respect to this clonotype: A much larger clonotype is one base distant, so this may be a read error. The rearrangement uses TRBV5-4 and TRBJ2-4; 7 bases are a match to TRBD2. The CDR3 is made up of 15 amino acids. The V gene's germline CDR1 is SGHNT and CDR2 YYREEE (reference sequence). In DNA, the CDR3 is TGTGTCAGCAGCTATGCGGGAGACAACAAAAACATTCAGTACTTC. It encodes CVSSYAGDNKNIQYF.

The CDR3 nucleotides read TGCAGTTTTGCATTCGGGCAGGGGGCCGAGACCCAGTACTTC. Its translation is CSFAFGQGAETQYF. The rearrangement uses TRBV29-1 and TRBJ2-5, with 8 bases lining up with TRBD1. This CDR3 comprises 14 residues. CDR1 and CDR2 from the germline V gene are SQVTM and ANQGSEA.

This clonotype appeared many times. V is TRBV14 and J is TRBJ2-1; D might be TRBD1 (6 bases). Germline lookup yields CDR1 SGHDN and CDR2 FVKESK. The V end lost 7 bases, the J end lost 5 bases, and 15 bases lay between the germline ends. CDR3 length equals 14 residues. The CDR3 bases are TGTGCCAGCAAGGGCCGGACAGTGAACAATGAGCAGTTCTTC. It translates to CASKGRTVNNEQFF.

This chain links TRBV6-5 with TRBJ1-6; D is uncertain. The V end was cut by 0 bases, the J end by 7 bases, with 13 bases between. The CDR3 runs 16 residues. Per the germline V gene, CDR1 is MNHEY and CDR2 is SVGAGI. The CDR3 loop is CASSYSCGKANSPLHF. In DNA form, the CDR3 reads TGTGCCAGCAGTTACTCGTGTGGGAAGGCCAATTCACCCCTCCACTTT.

The table lists this clonotype with many counts. This may be a read error: a much more frequent sequence differs by one nucleotide. A read error is likely, as this CDR3 ends without the conserved phenylalanine or tryptophan. The genes are TRBV11-2 and TRBJ2-1; 8 nucleotides line up with TRBD2. Germline trimming cut 5 bases from V and 5 bases from J; bases unmatched to any gene: 5. Germline V gives CDR1 SGHAT, CDR2 FQNNGV. The CDR3 runs to 14 residues. The CDR3 reads CASSLGLANNEQFL. In DNA form, the CDR3 reads TGTGCCAGCAGCCTCGGACTAGCTAACAATGAGCAGTTCCTC.

This clonotype has ten or more counts. The chain combines TRBV2 with TRBJ2-5, with TRBD1 as a possible D gene (5 bases). V was clipped by 7 bases and J by 2 bases, with 11 bases between them. The CDR3 covers 13 residues. Germline assignment: CDR1 SNHLY and CDR2 FYNNEI. The CDR3, as DNA: TGTGCCAGCATCCAACAGGTACAAGAGACCCAGTACTTC. Protein product: CASIQQVQETQYF.

Of note for this clonotype: Germline and junction disagree at one end, which may indicate a read error. The chain has TRBV4-1 and TRBJ2-2; perhaps TRBD2 as D (6 bases). The CDR3 is made up of 15 amino acids. The V gene's germline CDR1 is MGHRA and CDR2 YSYEKL. The chain's CDR3 is CASSQPNTPRGELLF. CDR3 sequence (DNA): TGCGCCAGCAGCCAACCTAACACGCCCCGCGGGGAGCTGTTATTT.

This clonotype was seen only once. V gene TRBV5-1 combines with J gene TRBJ1-3; D perhaps matches TRBD1 (5 bases). In germline, CDR1 is SGHRS, CDR2 YFSETQ. V was trimmed by 0 bases and J by 0 bases, leaving 13 bases between them. The length of the CDR3 is 17 residues. The CDR3 DNA follows: TGCGCCAGCAGCTTGGAAGCGACGGGGACCTCTGGAAACACCATATATTTT. It is translated as CASSLEATGTSGNTIYF. Drawing the rest from reference TRBV5-1 and TRBJ1-3, the complete variable domain is KAGVTQTPRYLIKTRGQQVTLSCSPISGHRSVSWYQQTPGQGLQFLFEYFSETQRNKGNFPGRFSGRQFSNSRSEMNVSTLELGDSALYLCASSLEATGTSGNTIYFGEGSWLTVV.

The rearrangement uses TRBV5-5 and TRBJ2-2; tentative D call: TRBD1 (6 bases). This CDR3 has 15 amino acids. Trimming pared 9 bases from V and 3 bases from J, leaving 18 bases between. CDR1 and CDR2 (germline): SGHKS, YYEKEE (reference sequence). The CDR3 sequence: CANRAGTWDTGELFF. The CDR3 DNA is TGTGCCAACAGGGCCGGGACATGGGACACCGGGGAGCTGTTTTTT.

The rearrangement uses TRBV11-2 and TRBJ1-1; D might be TRBD1 (5 bases). Trimming took 5 bases from V and 11 from J, leaving 39 bases between them. Germline CDR1 SGHAT, CDR2 FQNNGV. CDR3 length equals 20 residues. CDR3 residues: CASSPHQHGHRRFWGYEAFF. In DNA form, the CDR3 reads TGTGCCAGCAGCCCACATCAGCACGGACACCGTCGCTTTTGGGGCTACGAGGCTTTCTTT.

This clonotype was found a few times. V is TRBV28 and J is TRBJ1-1; D is perhaps TRBD1 (5 bases). Between the trimmed V and J ends, which lost 5 bases and 5 bases, there was a span of 18 bases. The CDR3 has 15 residues. From germline, CDR1 is MDHEN and CDR2 SYDVKM. The CDR3 loop is CASSPLGGGATEAFF. As DNA, the CDR3 is TGTGCCAGCAGTCCCTTGGGGGGTGGGGCGACTGAAGCTTTCTTT.

As for this clonotype: Possible read error: a much larger clone is one base away. Lacking the conserved final phenylalanine or tryptophan, this CDR3 likely reflects a read error. The chain's CDR3 is CASSLGGGSVKTQYL. In DNA, the CDR3 is TGTGCCAGCAGTTTAGGGGGGGGGTCCGTAAAGACCCAGTACTTA. The chain carries TRBV28 and TRBJ2-5; 7 bases match TRBD2. The CDR3 runs 15 residues. V was clipped by 2 bases and J by 6 bases; unmatched bases: 9. CDR1 and CDR2 from the germline V gene are MDHEN and SYDVKM.

Regarding this clonotype: At one of its ends the junction is not consistent with the germline gene, which may arise from a read error. V gene TRBV28 combines with J gene TRBJ1-2, with D possibly TRBD1 on 6 matching bases. Germline V gene sequence: CDR1 MDHEN, CDR2 SYDVKM. This CDR3 has 14 amino acids. The chain's CDR3 is CASSPRGGWYGCTF. CDR3 coding DNA: TGTGCCAGCAGCCCTCGGGGGGGCTGGTATGGCTGCACCTTC.

In regard to this clonotype: The junction departs from germline at one end; a sequencing error may be responsible. The V gene is TRBV29-1, the J gene TRBJ1-1, with D uncertain. Germline CDR1 SQVTM, CDR2 ANQGSEA. The CDR3 sequence is 12 residues long. The CDR3, as DNA: TGCAGTGTTGGTGAGAAGGGCACTGAAGCTTTCTTT. As protein: CSVGEKGTEAFF.

Concerning this clonotype: This may stem from a read error, because a much larger clone lies one nucleotide away. The rearrangement joins TRBV5-4 to TRBJ2-1; 9 positions match TRBD2. The CDR3 consists of 15 residues. Germline V gene lookup returns CDR1 SGHNT and CDR2 YYREEE (reference sequence). In nucleotides, the CDR3 is TGTGCCAGCAACTTGGATAGCGGGAGCTTTAATGAGCAGTTCTTC. Amino acids: CASNLDSGSFNEQFF.

This clonotype was picked up many times. The DNA for the CDR3 is TGTGCCAGCAGCCCTAGGGTGAACACTGAAGCTTTCTTT. This translates into CASSPRVNTEAFF. This sequence joins TRBV14 and TRBJ1-1; D unclear. CDR3 length: 13 amino acids. With 4 bases removed from V and 0 bases from J, the gap between germline ends came to 6 bases. Germline lookup yields CDR1 SGHDN and CDR2 FVKESK.

V usage is TRBV18 and J usage is TRBJ2-2, with 7 bases aligning to TRBD2. V lost 1 base and J lost 4; bases outside the gene matches: 3. The CDR3 contains 15 residues. CDR1 and CDR2 (germline): KGHSH, LQKENI. CDR3: CASSPLGGSTGELFF. The CDR3 region has the DNA TGTGCCAGCTCACCACTGGGCGGGAGCACCGGGGAGCTGTTTTTT.

This clonotype was seen a handful of times. J is TRBJ2-4 and V is TRBV5-1; 7 positions agree with TRBD1. This CDR3 region has 14 residues. Germline-derived CDR1 and CDR2 are SGHRS and YFSETQ. Unmatched junction bases numbered 6, after V lost 0 bases and J lost 9 bases. The CDR3 sequence: CASSLEGAGAIQYF. DNA for the CDR3: TGCGCCAGCAGCTTGGAGGGGGCAGGGGCCATTCAGTACTTC. The full variable domain, rest sourced from reference TRBV5-1 and TRBJ2-4, is KAGVTQTPRYLIKTRGQQVTLSCSPISGHRSVSWYQQTPGQGLQFLFEYFSETQRNKGNFPGRFSGRQFSNSRSEMNVSTLELGDSALYLCASSLEGAGAIQYFGAGTRLSVL.

This clonotype was counted a single time. The CDR3 ends on some other residue instead of the conserved phenylalanine or tryptophan, so this is likely a read error. V usage is TRBV7-9 and J usage is TRBJ2-1; no clear D gene. The CDR3 extends over 12 amino acids. CDR1 and CDR2 from the germline V gene are SEHNR and FQNEAQ (reference sequence). Trimming removed 8 bases at V and 3 bases at J, with 8 bases between. CDR3 nucleotides: TGTGCCAGCGATGATAACTACAATGAGCAGTTCATC. Its translation is CASDDNYNEQFI.

Points on this clonotype: The junction does not match germline at one end; this may be a read error. This chain connects TRBV6-5 to TRBJ1-2; D uncertain. This CDR3 is built from 21 residues. Germline values: CDR1 MNHEY, CDR2 SVGAGI. CDR3 sequence: CASSYFSVSYAAPVIGYDYTF. In nucleotides, the CDR3 is TGTGCCAGCAGTTACTTTTCAGTTAGCTACGCGGCACCCGTAATAGGCTATGACTACACCTTC.

The chain has TRBV18 and TRBJ2-2; TRBD1 matches at 12 bases. Trimming cost V 3 bases and J 5 bases; bases outside gene matches: 4. The CDR3 covers 16 residues. In germline, CDR1 is KGHSH, CDR2 LQKENI. The CDR3 region has the DNA TGTGCCAGCTCACCGGCGGGACAGGGGGCGACCGGGGAGCTGTTTTTT. Its protein is CASSPAGQGATGELFF.